This TCR beta chain came from a study of T cells in Graves' hyperthyroidism and ophthalmopathy. Overall study results and limits: The majority of expanded thyroid clonotypes above 0.001 also appeared in blood.

Amplification targeted TCR beta CDR3 regions from RNA transcripts. The study used the HTBI primer set for a first-round RT-PCR of the TCR CDR3. TCRdb redid the calling of the multiplex PCR reads with MiXCR, one entry per CDR3 protein. The profile shows approximately 590,000 distinct CDR3 sequences, more than 15% of them singletons. In the case of this clonotype: Its antigen is unidentified.

The germline V gene has CDR1 MDHEN and CDR2 SYDVKM. V lost 2 bases, J lost 5 bases, and 10 bases lay in between. CDR3 length: 13 residues. This TCR came from a woman aged 30 to 39 with Graves' hyperthyroidism. V and J are TRBV28 and TRBJ2-7; no firm D call. The sample consisted of blood. CDR3 DNA sequence: TGTGCCAGCAGTTTAGTATTCGAGAACGAGCAGTACTTC. Translated: CASSLVFENEQYF.